This T cell receptor (beta chain) originates from a study of blood T cell repertoires in COVID-19. Study overall: Some COVID-19 samples were acute and others convalescent; all came from the United States, Italy and Spain.

The authors' processing: It was from reference gene primer amplification that nucleated cell counts were estimated. This table comes from immunoSEQ multiplex PCR, and its TCRdb copy is limited to in-frame clones, with some not included. For V, J and clone size, that table is used; D and trimming come from the DNA. Of 150,000 or so clones in the sample, 80% to 90% were seen once. This CDR3 has 11 amino acids. In germline, CDR1 is LGHDT, CDR2 YNNKEL (reference sequence). J was trimmed by 15 bases and V by 6 bases; bases with no gene match: 9. This receptor was obtained from a woman aged 40 to 50 with acute or convalescent COVID-19. The specimen was peripheral blood. The chain recombines TRBV3-1 (or the pseudogene TRBV3-2) with TRBJ2-3; 7 bases map to TRBD1. CDR3 nucleotide sequence: TGTGCCAGCAGACTCCGGGACAGCCTTTATTTT. Translation: CASRLRDSLYF.